This entry concerns a single T cell receptor beta chain. The data derive from a study of blood T cells in healthy people across ages. A second about 7 to 11 cycle PCR used barcoded and J-beta primers. TCRdb re-derived calls from the 5' RACE reads in MiXCR, one entry per CDR3 protein. The sample shows roughly 800,000 distinct CDR3 sequences, 55% to 75% of them seen only once. The CDR3 spans 13 residues. Germline assignment: CDR1 ENHRY and CDR2 SYGVKD. V was cut by 4 bases and J by 9 bases, with 15 bases left in between. The receptor was derived from a man aged 25 to 45 in good health. The sequenced sample consisted of blood. The chain links TRBV10-3 to TRBJ1-2; D remains ambiguous. The CDR3, as DNA: TGTGCCATCAGTGCTGGACTGGAAGGGAGCTACACCTTC. This sequence encodes CAISAGLEGSYTF.